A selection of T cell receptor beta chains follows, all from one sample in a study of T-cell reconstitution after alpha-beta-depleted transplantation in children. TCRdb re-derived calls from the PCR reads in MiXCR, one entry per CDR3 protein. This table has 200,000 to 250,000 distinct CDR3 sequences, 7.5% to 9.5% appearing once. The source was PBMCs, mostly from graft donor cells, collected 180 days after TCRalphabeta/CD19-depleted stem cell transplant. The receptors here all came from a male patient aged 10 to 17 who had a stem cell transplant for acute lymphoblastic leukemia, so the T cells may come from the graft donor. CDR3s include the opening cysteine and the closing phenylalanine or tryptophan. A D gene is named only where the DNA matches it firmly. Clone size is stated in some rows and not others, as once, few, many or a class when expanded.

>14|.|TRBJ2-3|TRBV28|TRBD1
CAMGPRQGSDTQYF
TGTGCCATGGGCCCAAGACAGGGATCGGATACGCAGTATTTT
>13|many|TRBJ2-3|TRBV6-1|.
CASSVGGGDTQYF
TGTGCCAGCAGTGTGGGCGGTGGAGATACGCAGTATTTT
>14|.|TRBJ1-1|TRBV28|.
CASSYSGGSTEAFF
TGTGCCAGCAGTTATTCCGGGGGTAGTACTGAAGCTTTCTTT
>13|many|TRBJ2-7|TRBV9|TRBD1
CASSGGQGKEQYF
TGTGCCAGCAGCGGGGGACAGGGGAAAGAGCAGTACTTC
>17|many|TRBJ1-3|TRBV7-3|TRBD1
CASSLNLDRGSGNTIYF
TGTGCCAGCAGCTTAAATCTGGACAGGGGGTCGGGAAACACCATATATTTT
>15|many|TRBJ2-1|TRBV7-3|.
CASSLWAGAYNEQFF
TGTGCCAGCAGCTTATGGGCAGGGGCCTACAATGAGCAGTTCTTC
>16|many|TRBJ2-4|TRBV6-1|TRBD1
CASRGTGGRYLNIQYF
TGTGCCAGCAGGGGGACAGGGGGCAGATATCTAAACATTCAGTACTTC
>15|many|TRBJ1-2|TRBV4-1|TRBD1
CASSQERQGWYGYTF
TGCGCCAGCAGCCAAGAAAGACAGGGGTGGTATGGCTACACCTTC
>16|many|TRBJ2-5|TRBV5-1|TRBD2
CASSRLAGGLAETQYF
TGCGCCAGCAGTCGACTAGCGGGGGGACTGGCAGAGACCCAGTACTTC
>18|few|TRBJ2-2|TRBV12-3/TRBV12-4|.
CAITQLRGGRGGTGELFF
TGTGCCATCACCCAGCTCAGGGGGGGCAGGGGAGGCACCGGGGAGCTGTTTTTT
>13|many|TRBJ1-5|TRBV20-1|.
CSAPPGLNQPQHF
TGCAGTGCTCCTCCGGGGCTGAATCAGCCCCAGCATTTT
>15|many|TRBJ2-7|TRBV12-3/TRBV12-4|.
CASSRNPTGNYEQYF
TGTGCCAGCAGCCGCAATCCAACAGGAAACTACGAGCAGTACTTC
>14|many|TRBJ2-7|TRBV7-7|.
CASSLDVGAYEQYF
TGTGCCAGCAGCTTAGACGTAGGGGCCTACGAGCAGTACTTC
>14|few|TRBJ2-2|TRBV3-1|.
CASSQVRVGGELFF
TGTGCCAGCAGCCAAGTAAGGGTGGGCGGGGAGCTGTTTTTT
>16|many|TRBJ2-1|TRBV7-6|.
CASSARGGATHNEQFF
TGTGCCAGCAGCGCCCGGGGTGGGGCGACGCACAATGAGCAGTTCTTC
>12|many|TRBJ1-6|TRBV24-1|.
CAMQGPGSPLHF
TGTGCCATGCAGGGGCCGGGATCACCCCTCCACTTT